Below are 24 T cell receptor beta chains sequenced from a single sample in a study of CD8 T cells in ankylosing spondylitis. MiXCR was run by TCRdb on the 5' RACE reads, yielding one entry per CDR3 protein. This table holds some 29,000 distinct CDR3 sequences, 6.5% to 9% found once. The sample taken for sequencing was blood, either unsorted or a sorted T cell fraction (not recorded which). These receptors were obtained from a male donor with ankylosing spondylitis or in good health (not recorded which).

Many counts were recorded for this clonotype. This chain connects TRBV12-3 or TRBV12-4 to TRBJ1-5; D call uncertain. The V gene lost 5 bases and the J gene lost 7 bases, with 21 bases spanning the gap. The CDR3 runs to 16 residues. CDR3 region: CASSPSWGVRYQPQHF. CDR3 sequence (DNA): TGTGCCAGCAGTCCTAGTTGGGGAGTAAGGTACCAGCCCCAGCATTTT.

This clonotype was picked up many times. The chain couples TRBV20-1 to TRBJ2-7; 13 bases map to TRBD2. There are 17 residues in the CDR3. The germline V gene encodes CDR1 DFQATT and CDR2 SNEGSKA (reference sequence). The junction had 10 bases not matched to a gene; V was cut back by 5 bases and J by 0 bases. CDR3 DNA sequence: TGCAGTGCTGGCGGGACTAGCGGGATCTCCCCCTCCTACGAGCAGTACTTC. The encoded protein is CSAGGTSGISPSYEQYF.

This clonotype was counted many times. Relative to the germline gene, one junction end is altered; a read error may explain this. The J gene is TRBJ2-7, the V gene TRBV7-3, with 11 bases lining up with TRBD1. The CDR3 has 16 residues. CDR1 is SGHTA, CDR2 FQGTGA, per germline. CDR3: CSSSAETGTGGNEQYF. CDR3 DNA: TGTTCCAGCAGCGCCGAGACCGGGACAGGGGGGAACGAGCAGTACTTC. The full variable domain, rest sourced from reference TRBV7-3 and TRBJ2-7, is GAGVSQTPSNKVTEKGKYVELRCDPISGHTALYWYRQSLGQGPEFLIYFQGTGAADDSGLPNDRFFAVRPEGSVSTLKIQRTERGDSAVYLCSSSAETGTGGNEQYFGPGTRLTVT.

This clonotype was seen at least ten times. The genes are TRBV29-1 and TRBJ2-1, with 12 bases matching TRBD1. Germline V lookup: CDR1 SQVTM, CDR2 ANQGSEA. V dropped 5 bases and J dropped 7; count of bases not matched to a gene: 6. The CDR3 has 14 amino acids. The CDR3 DNA is TGCAGCGTTTCCGTGGGACAGGGGGCGAATGAGCAGTTCTTC. Protein: CSVSVGQGANEQFF.

The chain links TRBV6-5 to TRBJ2-2; the match to TRBD1 covers 9 bases. Per germline, CDR1 MNHEY and CDR2 SVGAGI. The CDR3 spans 16 residues. V trimming: 2 bases; J trimming: 6 bases; junction bases outside the gene matches: 7. The CDR3 DNA follows: TGTGCCAGCAGTTACCGCGGGACAGGGAAACCCGGGGAGCTGTTTTTT. Residues: CASSYRGTGKPGELFF.

Ten or more counts support this clonotype. The chain employs TRBV28 and TRBJ2-5, with D perhaps TRBD1 (6 bases). Trimming took off 4 bases at V and 3 bases at J, with 15 bases between the two ends. This CDR3 comprises 15 residues. Germline CDR1 and CDR2: MDHEN and SYDVKM. The CDR3: CASSSLEDREETQYF. CDR3 bases: TGTGCCAGCAGTTCTCTAGAGGACAGAGAAGAGACCCAGTACTTC.

This clonotype was picked up many times. The rearrangement links TRBV12-3 or TRBV12-4 to TRBJ2-1, with 15 bases fitting TRBD2. V shed 5 bases, J shed 5 bases, and the junction held 10 bases outside the gene matches. The CDR3 covers 18 residues. CDR3 protein: CASSPRTSGRAIDNEQFF. The CDR3 DNA reads as TGTGCCAGCAGTCCGCGGACTAGCGGGAGGGCCATAGACAATGAGCAGTTCTTC.

This clonotype was found many times. CDR3 amino acids: CASSEIRAREQYF. CDR3 coding DNA: TGTGCCAGCAGTGAAATTAGGGCTCGGGAGCAGTACTTC. The rearrangement joins TRBV2 to TRBJ2-7; D gene uncertain. The CDR3 is 13 amino acids. V lost 2 bases and J 7 bases, leaving 12 bases between the germline ends. Germline V lookup: CDR1 SNHLY, CDR2 FYNNEI.

This clonotype has at least ten counts. This chain connects TRBV20-1 to TRBJ1-2, with D uncertain. Germline values: CDR1 DFQATT, CDR2 SNEGSKA (reference sequence). Trimming took 6 bases from V and 5 from J, leaving 10 bases between them. The CDR3 covers 11 residues. In DNA, the CDR3 is TGCAGTGCCAACCCCACGTATGGCTACACCTTC. Translation gives CSANPTYGYTF.

In this sample, this clonotype turned up many times. V is TRBV4-1 and J is TRBJ2-1; D is possibly TRBD1 or TRBD2 (5 bases each). V lost 4 bases, J lost 1 base, and 17 bases lay in between. The germline gives CDR1 MGHRA, CDR2 YSYEKL. There are 17 residues in the CDR3. This CDR3 reads CASSPHNGAYSYNEQFF. The CDR3 DNA sequence: TGCGCCAGCAGCCCACACAACGGGGCCTATTCCTACAATGAGCAGTTCTTC.

This clonotype was seen many times. The chain carries TRBV11-2 and TRBJ1-1; no clear D. V dropped 3 bases and J dropped 6 bases, with 11 bases sitting between them. Germline V lookup: CDR1 SGHAT, CDR2 FQNNGV. The CDR3 runs 13 residues. CDR3 protein: CASSFRRVSEAFF. CDR3 nucleotides: TGTGCCAGCAGCTTTCGCCGGGTTTCTGAAGCTTTCTTT.

This clonotype has at least ten counts. The chain has TRBV20-1 and TRBJ2-7; D ambiguous. Germline lookup yields CDR1 DFQATT and CDR2 SNEGSKA (reference sequence). The ends were cut back, 6 bases at V and 5 bases at J, with 11 bases in the middle. This CDR3 contains 11 residues. The CDR3 region has the DNA TGCAGTGCAGGCCCTGGGGACGAGCAGTACTTC. This translates into CSAGPGDEQYF.

This clonotype appeared many times. The rearrangement joins TRBV6-4 to TRBJ2-2; either TRBD1 or TRBD2 may supply D (5 bases each). Trimming shortened V by 4 bases and J by 1 base, and 13 bases separated the two germline ends. CDR3 size: 16 residues. Germline V gene sequence: CDR1 MRHNA, CDR2 SNTAGT. The CDR3 reads CASSGTPGRNTGELFF. The DNA for the CDR3 is TGTGCCAGCAGTGGCACCCCGGGACGGAACACCGGGGAGCTGTTTTTT.

This clonotype showed up many times. V is TRBV29-1 and J is TRBJ2-1, with D maybe TRBD1 (6 bases). The CDR3 loop spans 12 amino acids. Germline-derived CDR1 and CDR2 are SQVTM and ANQGSEA. V gave up 0 bases and J gave up 12 bases, with 12 bases separating them. The CDR3 DNA reads TGCAGCGTTGAAGATAGGGACATAGGGCAGTTCTTC. Its translation is CSVEDRDIGQFF.

This clonotype was seen at least ten times. The chain carries TRBV20-1 and TRBJ2-7, with TRBD1 as a possible D gene (5 bases). Germline V gene sequence: CDR1 DFQATT, CDR2 SNEGSKA (reference sequence). Trimming shortened V by 1 base and J by 2 bases, and 12 bases separated the two germline ends. The CDR3 covers 14 residues. The CDR3 bases are TGCAGTGCTAGAGTTCCCAGGGAAGCCTACGAGCAGTACTTC. This encodes CSARVPREAYEQYF.

In nucleotides, the CDR3 is TGCAGTGCTAGAGAAGGTTTCCGGGACATCACAGATACGCAGTATTTT. This gives the protein CSAREGFRDITDTQYF. The chain carries TRBV20-1 and TRBJ2-3; a weak D match, TRBD1 (6 bases). Germline lookup yields CDR1 DFQATT and CDR2 SNEGSKA (reference sequence). The CDR3 runs to 16 residues. V was trimmed by 0 bases and J by 2 bases, leaving 15 bases between them.

V and J are TRBV11-2 and TRBJ1-5; D gene uncertain. Between the trimmed V and J ends, which lost 4 bases and 3 bases, there was a span of 7 bases. This CDR3 is built from 13 residues. Per germline, CDR1 SGHAT and CDR2 FQNNGV. In DNA, the CDR3 is TGTGCCAGCAGCTCCCAACCCAATCAGCCCCAGCATTTT. Translating gives CASSSQPNQPQHF. The full variable domain, rest sourced from reference TRBV11-2 and TRBJ1-5, is EAGVAQSPRYKIIEKRQSVAFWCNPISGHATLYWYQQILGQGPKLLIQFQNNGVVDDSQLPKDRFSAERLKGVDSTLKIQPAKLEDSAVYLCASSSQPNQPQHFGDGTRLSIL.

This clonotype was seen many times. This chain uses TRBV30 with TRBJ1-5, with 8 bases fitting TRBD1. The CDR3 sequence is 13 residues long. Germline V gene data show CDR1 as GTSNPN and CDR2 as SVGIG (reference sequence). V was clipped by 3 bases and J by 6 bases; unmatched bases: 4. CDR3 residues: CAWSATGAQPQHF. The DNA for the CDR3 is TGTGCCTGGAGCGCGACAGGGGCTCAGCCCCAGCATTTT.

There are many counts of this clonotype. The chain is built from TRBV19 and TRBJ1-3, with unresolved D. This CDR3 comprises 14 residues. CDR1 and CDR2 from the germline V gene are LNHDA and SQIVND (reference sequence). The V and J ends lost 10 bases and 0 bases respectively, with 13 bases between them. CDR3 protein: CATASAFSGNTIYF. In DNA form, the CDR3 reads TGTGCCACCGCCAGTGCTTTCTCTGGAAACACCATATATTTT.

This sequence joins TRBV20-1 and TRBJ2-5; TRBD2 matches 11 bases. The V gene end was trimmed by 2 bases and the J gene end by 5 bases; junction bases not matched to a gene: 7. CDR3 length: 15 amino acids. The germline V gene encodes CDR1 DFQATT and CDR2 SNEGSKA (reference sequence). CDR3 sequence: CSARIAGGPLETQYF. The CDR3 DNA follows: TGCAGTGCTAGAATAGCGGGAGGGCCACTGGAGACCCAGTACTTC.

The table lists this clonotype with many counts. The chain couples TRBV25-1 to TRBJ2-7; tentative D call: TRBD2 (7 bases). The germline V gene encodes CDR1 MGHDK and CDR2 SYGVNS. V lost 5 bases, J lost 3 bases, and 20 bases lay in between. The CDR3 runs 16 residues. The CDR3 DNA follows: TGTGCCAGCAGTACTAGAAGGGGGAGGGCCGTCTACGAGCAGTACTTC. It translates to CASSTRRGRAVYEQYF.

The sample holds many counts of this clonotype. This chain joins TRBV6-4 and TRBJ1-1; TRBD1 aligns across 7 bases. The CDR3 consists of 14 residues. V gave up 6 bases and J gave up 0 bases; unmatched junction bases: 4. The germline CDR1 and CDR2 sequences are MRHNA and SNTAGT. CDR3 bases: TGTGCCAGCAGCGCGGGACAGCTGAACACTGAAGCTTTCTTT. Translated, it gives CASSAGQLNTEAFF.

Ten or more counts support this clonotype. The chain couples TRBV20-1 to TRBJ1-1; tentatively, D is TRBD1 (6 bases). The V end lost 2 bases, the J end lost 4 bases, and 20 bases lay between the germline ends. Germline V gene data show CDR1 as DFQATT and CDR2 as SNEGSKA (reference sequence). This CDR3 contains 16 residues. CDR3 nucleotide sequence: TGCAGTGCTAGAATCTACAGGGAAGGGGCGGTCACTGAAGCTTTCTTT. Translated: CSARIYREGAVTEAFF.

The chain employs TRBV5-1 and TRBJ1-4; TRBD1 aligns across 9 bases. CDR3 length equals 14 residues. V was clipped by 4 bases and J by 8 bases; unmatched bases: 6. Germline V gene sequence: CDR1 SGHRS, CDR2 YFSETQ. DNA for the CDR3: TGCGCCAGCAGCAAGGGACAGGGAAGGGAAAAACTGTTTTTT. Amino acid sequence: CASSKGQGREKLFF.